The 30 T cell receptor beta chains presented below share a single source sample, sequenced in a study of a mutant IDH1 vaccine in newly diagnosed glioma. The time point was: week 23, last vaccination. Vaccination comprised doses that each held 300 ug of mutant IDH1 20-mer peptide, plus topical imiquimod. The protocol was immunoSEQ multiplex PCR, while the TCRdb copy is restricted to in-frame clones and leaves out a portion. This table holds approximately 62,000 clones, around 84% found once. Their recognized antigens are unknown. The material was PBMCs, obtained from a glioma patient whose treatment included an IDH1 peptide vaccine. The receptors here all came from a man aged 30-40 years with glioma.

The chain is built from TRBV4-1 and TRBJ1-5, with 7 bases identical to TRBD1. Germline CDR1 MGHRA, CDR2 YSYEKL. The junction had 6 bases not matched to a gene; V was cut back by 3 bases and J by 4 bases. The CDR3 loop spans 15 amino acids. The DNA of the CDR3 is TGCGCCAGCAGCCAGGGGCTACAGGGGAATCAGCCCCAGCATTTT. Translating gives CASSQGLQGNQPQHF.

This chain uses TRBV6-1 with TRBJ2-5; 11 nucleotides line up with TRBD2. CDR3 length equals 15 residues. J lost 5 bases, V lost 8 bases, and 10 bases had no gene match. CDR1 is MNHNS, CDR2 SASEGT, per germline. This CDR3 reads CASPRLAGLEETQYF. The CDR3 DNA is TGTGCCAGCCCTCGACTAGCGGGGTTGGAGGAGACCCAGTACTTC.

This clone was detected a few times. The J gene is TRBJ1-2, the V gene TRBV28, with D perhaps matching TRBD1 (5 bases). V lost 6 bases to trimming and J lost 4 bases, with 18 bases between them. From germline, CDR1 is MDHEN and CDR2 SYDVKM. The CDR3 extends over 15 amino acids. CDR3 protein: CASRRGRGLGYGYTF. CDR3 in DNA: TGTGCCAGCAGACGAGGGAGGGGATTGGGCTATGGCTACACCTTC.

This sequence joins TRBV9 and TRBJ1-3; D uncertain. Trimming removed 2 bases at V and 4 bases at J, with 10 bases between. This CDR3 region has 14 residues. The V gene's germline CDR1 is SGDLS and CDR2 YYNGEE. CDR3 sequence (DNA): TGTGCCAGCAGCGTCCCCGCTTCGGGAAACACCATATATTTT. Protein: CASSVPASGNTIYF.

The DNA for the CDR3 is TGTGCCAGCAGCGTAGGCCAGGGTCGAGATAACGAGCAGTACTTC. This sequence encodes CASSVGQGRDNEQYF. The V gene is TRBV9, the J gene TRBJ2-7; D may be TRBD1 (5 bases). Germline assignment: CDR1 SGDLS and CDR2 YYNGEE. CDR3 size: 15 residues. Trimming stripped 0 bases from V and 5 bases from J, with 15 bases between.

The chain couples TRBV2 to TRBJ1-6, with D hard to call. The CDR3 totals 17 residues. Per germline, CDR1 SNHLY and CDR2 FYNNEI. V was clipped by 5 bases and J by 0 bases, with 14 bases between them. The CDR3 sequence: CASSPTRLSSYNSPLHF. CDR3 bases: TGTGCCAGCAGTCCTACCAGGTTGAGCTCCTATAATTCACCCCTCCACTTT.

The rearrangement links TRBV5-1 to TRBJ1-3, with D uncertain. V was clipped by 2 bases and J by 0 bases, with 18 bases between them. The CDR3 extends over 18 amino acids. Germline CDR1 is SGHRS and CDR2 is YFSETQ. CDR3 sequence reads: CASSLQGTDGSSGNTIYF. The CDR3 coding sequence is TGCGCCAGCAGCTTACAAGGAACGGACGGCAGCTCTGGAAACACCATATATTTT.

The V gene is TRBV7-2, the J gene TRBJ2-5, with 7 bases aligning to TRBD2. CDR3 size: 14 residues. Germline trimming cut 3 bases from V and 1 base from J; bases unmatched to any gene: 2. CDR1 and CDR2 (germline): SGHTA, FQGNSA. CDR3 nucleotides: TGTGCCAGCAGCTTCGGACTAGTCCAAGAGACCCAGTACTTC. Encoded protein: CASSFGLVQETQYF.

Within the sample, this clone is medium-sized. This rearrangement joins TRBV2 to TRBJ1-1; a weak D match, TRBD1 (5 bases). CDR1 is SNHLY and CDR2 is FYNNEI in the germline V gene. V was cut by 10 bases and J by 5 bases, with 17 bases left in between. This CDR3 is 13 amino acids long. CDR3 residues: CATVGGGRTEAFF. DNA for the CDR3: TGTGCCACGGTCGGGGGAGGGAGGACTGAAGCTTTCTTT.

As concerns this clone: The junction departs from the called germline gene at one end, perhaps through a read error. V and J are TRBV5-1 and TRBJ2-4, with 10 bases that match TRBD2. Germline CDR1 SGHRS, CDR2 YFSETQ. This CDR3 is 15 amino acids long. The CDR3 DNA reads as TGCGCCAGCAGCTTGACCCCAGCCATGAGCGGGGGGGCGGACTTC. The encoded protein is CASSLTPAMSGGADF.

V usage is TRBV6-5 and J usage is TRBJ1-1, with D possibly TRBD1 on 6 matching bases. CDR3 length equals 15 residues. Trimming pared 1 base from V and 3 bases from J, leaving 12 bases between. In germline, CDR1 is MNHEY, CDR2 SVGAGI. The CDR3 sequence is CASSYFWSGDTEAFF. Written as DNA, the CDR3 is TGTGCCAGCAGTTACTTTTGGTCAGGGGACACTGAAGCTTTCTTT.

The V gene is TRBV5-1, the J gene TRBJ2-3; D not certain. Trimming took off 5 bases at V and 3 bases at J, with 4 bases between the two ends. CDR3 length: 11 residues. CDR1 is SGHRS, CDR2 YFSETQ, per germline. The CDR3 sequence is CASSFTDTQYF. In nucleotides, the CDR3 is TGCGCCAGCAGTTTTACAGATACGCAGTATTTT. Based on the CDR3 plus reference TRBV5-1 and TRBJ2-3, the full variable domain is KAGVTQTPRYLIKTRGQQVTLSCSPISGHRSVSWYQQTPGQGLQFLFEYFSETQRNKGNFPGRFSGRQFSNSRSEMNVSTLELGDSALYLCASSFTDTQYFGPGTRLTVL.

The rearrangement joins TRBV18 to TRBJ2-1; 11 nucleotides align to TRBD2. The CDR3 has 15 residues. After removal of 3 bases from V and 5 bases from J, the junction contained 3 bases not matched to a gene. Germline CDR1 and CDR2: KGHSH and LQKENI. The CDR3 DNA sequence: TGTGCCAGCTCACCCCTAGCGGGGGGCAACAATGAGCAGTTCTTC. Amino acids: CASSPLAGGNNEQFF.

The chain carries TRBV7-9 and TRBJ1-4; 9 nucleotides match TRBD1. CDR1 and CDR2 (germline): SEHNR, FQNEAQ (reference sequence). This CDR3 has 16 amino acids. Trimming at V came to 5 bases and at J to 5 bases, leaving 9 bases not matched to a gene. CDR3 region: CASSPGTGIGNEKLFF. The CDR3 DNA is TGTGCCAGCAGCCCAGGGACAGGGATAGGCAATGAAAAACTGTTTTTT.

The rearrangement joins TRBV28 to TRBJ1-1, with D hard to call. Trimming cost V 7 bases and J 3 bases, with 12 bases left between them. This CDR3 contains 13 residues. Germline CDR1 reads MDHEN; CDR2 reads SYDVKM. The CDR3 bases are TGTGCCAGCAATTTTAACGGCGACACTGAAGCTTTCTTT. Residues: CASNFNGDTEAFF. The whole variable domain, remainder taken from reference TRBV28 and TRBJ1-1, is DVKVTQSSRYLVKRTGEKVFLECVQDMDHENMFWYRQDPGLGLRLIYFSYDVKMKEKGDIPEGYSVSREKKERFSLILESASTNQTSMYLCASNFNGDTEAFFGQGTRLTVV.

The CDR3 DNA is TGTGCCAGCAGTAGGGACAGGAGAAATCAGCCCCAGCATTTT. It yields the protein CASSRDRRNQPQHF. The rearrangement uses TRBV6-5 and TRBJ1-5; 8 bases match TRBD1. The length of the CDR3 is 14 residues. V shed 5 bases and J 4 bases; nucleotides not matched to a gene: 4. Germline CDR1 reads MNHEY; CDR2 reads SVGAGI.

This sequence joins TRBV13 and TRBJ2-7; 9 bases are shared with TRBD1. CDR3 size: 15 residues. CDR1 and CDR2 from the germline V gene are PRHDT and FYEKMQ (reference sequence). Losses at the gene ends were 5 bases for V and 4 bases for J; bases not matched to a gene: 9. The DNA of the CDR3 is TGTGCCAGCAGCCCCGGCGGGACAGGGATTTACGAGCAGTACTTC. This codes for CASSPGGTGIYEQYF.

This chain connects TRBV7-8 to TRBJ1-3, with TRBD1 identical over 10 bases. This CDR3 spans 13 amino acids. The V gene's germline CDR1 is SGHVS and CDR2 FQNEAQ. V lost 5 bases to trimming and J lost 16 bases; unmatched junction nucleotides: 11. CDR3 in amino acids: CASSLTGGEVVYF. The CDR3 region has the DNA TGTGCCAGCAGCCTGACAGGGGGCGAAGTCGTCTATTTT.

This chain uses TRBV5-1 with TRBJ1-2; TRBD1 might be the D (6 bases). Germline V gene sequence: CDR1 SGHRS, CDR2 YFSETQ. The CDR3 is made up of 15 amino acids. The ends were cut back, 0 bases at V and 2 bases at J, with 11 bases in the middle. The CDR3 reads CASSLVGGLNYGYTF. As DNA, the CDR3 is TGCGCCAGCAGCTTGGTTGGGGGGCTCAACTATGGCTACACCTTC.

The genes are TRBV10-3 and TRBJ2-3, with 8 positions matching TRBD1. V dropped 2 bases and J dropped 0; count of bases not matched to a gene: 1. There are 15 residues in the CDR3. The germline V gene has CDR1 ENHRY and CDR2 SYGVKD. The CDR3 DNA is TGTGCCATCAGTGAGCGGACAGGGAGCACAGATACGCAGTATTTT. It translates to CAISERTGSTDTQYF.

This chain connects TRBV2 to TRBJ1-1, with 8 bases matching TRBD1. The CDR3 sequence is 15 residues long. CDR1 and CDR2 (germline): SNHLY, FYNNEI. J lost 3 bases, V lost 6 bases, and 9 bases had no gene match. CDR3 in amino acids: CASRELATGDTEAFF. CDR3 sequence (DNA): TGTGCCAGCAGGGAACTGGCGACAGGGGACACTGAAGCTTTCTTT.

This rearrangement joins TRBV19 to TRBJ2-2, with 12 bases matching TRBD2. The CDR3 loop spans 17 amino acids. With 6 bases clipped from V and 4 bases from J, the junction kept 9 bases outside the gene matches. Germline CDR1 and CDR2: LNHDA and SQIVND (reference sequence). In DNA, the CDR3 is TGTGCCAGTAGCCCTACTAGCGGGGGGCCGGGCACCGGGGAGCTGTTTTTT. Protein product: CASSPTSGGPGTGELFF.

The chain joins TRBV30 to TRBJ2-2; TRBD2 is a possible D gene (6 bases). Germline-derived CDR1 and CDR2 are GTSNPN and SVGIG (reference sequence). Between the trimmed V and J ends, which lost 4 bases and 3 bases, there was a span of 12 bases. The CDR3 totals 14 residues. The CDR3 here is CAWKEGLHTGELFF. The CDR3 nucleotides are TGTGCCTGGAAGGAGGGATTGCACACCGGGGAGCTGTTTTTT.

In its sample, this clone was seen a few times. The rearrangement links TRBV28 to TRBJ1-1, with a possible D match to TRBD1 (6 bases). The germline gives CDR1 MDHEN, CDR2 SYDVKM. Trimming cost V 7 bases and J 5 bases, with 20 bases left between them. The CDR3 runs to 15 residues. This chain's CDR3 is CASILSGGFKTEAFF. As DNA, the CDR3 is TGTGCCAGCATCCTCTCCGGGGGCTTTAAAACTGAAGCTTTCTTT.

The chain combines TRBV5-4 with TRBJ1-2; D unresolved. Germline V lookup: CDR1 SGHNT, CDR2 YYREEE (reference sequence). The V and J ends lost 0 bases and 3 bases respectively, with 6 bases between them. The CDR3 extends over 13 amino acids. Written as DNA, the CDR3 is TGTGCCAGCAGCTTGGGCGGTTACTATGGCTACACCTTC. This encodes CASSLGGYYGYTF.

The chain couples TRBV28 to TRBJ2-3; D is undetermined. Germline V gene lookup returns CDR1 MDHEN and CDR2 SYDVKM. V was cut by 4 bases and J by 1 base, with 9 bases left in between. This CDR3 region has 14 residues. As DNA, the CDR3 is TGTGCCAGCAGTTCTCCGACCCGCACAGATACGCAGTATTTT. Residues: CASSSPTRTDTQYF.

The chain employs TRBV5-6 and TRBJ2-1; 9 bases are shared with TRBD2. The junction had 6 bases not matched to a gene; V was cut back by 0 bases and J by 8 bases. The CDR3 is 15 amino acids. Germline lookup yields CDR1 SGHDT and CDR2 YYEEEE. Here the CDR3 reads CASSLEDSGGDEQFF. The CDR3 nucleotides are TGTGCCAGCAGCTTGGAGGATAGCGGGGGCGATGAGCAGTTCTTC.

This clone was counted once. The chain links TRBV29-1 to TRBJ1-4; maybe TRBD1 (5 bases). V was trimmed by 0 bases and J by 7 bases, leaving 15 bases between them. The germline V gene has CDR1 SQVTM and CDR2 ANQGSEA. CDR3 length equals 15 residues. CDR3 bases: TGCAGCGTTGAAGATCGAGGGGCAACAGGTGAAAAACTGTTTTTT. This sequence encodes CSVEDRGATGEKLFF.

The table lists this clone with a few counts. V and J are TRBV19 and TRBJ1-2, with a weak D call TRBD1 (6 bases). Looked up from germline, CDR1 is LNHDA and CDR2 is SQIVND (reference sequence). This CDR3 is built from 13 residues. V lost 3 bases and J 7 bases, leaving 12 bases between the germline ends. The CDR3, as DNA: TGTGCCAGTAGTATCAGGGGACCCAGTGGCTACACCTTC. This codes for CASSIRGPSGYTF.

The chain links TRBV7-2 to TRBJ1-1, with 9 bases lining up with TRBD1. The CDR3 spans 18 residues. The V and J ends lost 3 bases and 1 base, in that order; junction bases with no gene match: 12. Looked up from germline, CDR1 is SGHTA and CDR2 is FQGNSA. The CDR3 nucleotides read TGTGCCAGCAGCTTTGGGACAGGGAAACGTGGTAGGAACACTGAAGCTTTCTTT. Its translation is CASSFGTGKRGRNTEAFF.